This is a list of T cell receptor beta chains from one sample in a study of blood T cell repertoires in COVID-19. The method was immunoSEQ multiplex PCR; TCRdb's version includes in-frame clones alone and lacks a portion of them. The table records fewer than 300,000 clones, roughly 80% of them present only once. Sequenced material: PBMCs or T cells enriched from blood (not recorded which). The receptor set was obtained from a man aged 40-49 years who had been exposed to COVID-19. The conserved cysteine and the conserved F or W are not part of the CDR3 here.

TRBJ2-7	TRBV7-9	ASSLEGLPGEQY
TRBJ1-4	TRBV7-2	ASSFQGAGEKLF
TRBJ2-7	TRBV5-5	ASSLVGNRANEQY
TRBJ2-4	TRBV30	AWRETGGGGAKNIQY
TRBJ2-2	TRBV5-1	ASSATSGRRGGELF
TRBJ2-3	TRBV13	ASSSGSTDTQY
TRBJ1-5	TRBV3-1/TRBV3-2	ASSQDSRVRQPQH
TRBJ2-3	TRBV6-5	ASMRETQY
TRBJ1-2	TRBV28	ASSPGGNYGYT
TRBJ2-3	TRBV19	ASSIYGLAGFTDTQY
TRBJ2-3	TRBV12-3/TRBV12-4	ASSREYTDTQY
TRBJ2-5	TRBV7-9	ASSLAIAGTETQY
TRBJ2-7	TRBV19	ASSIMGASYEQY
TRBJ1-2	TRBV24-1	ATSDDRSMDYGYT
TRBJ1-2	TRBV3-1/TRBV3-2	ASSPGTFPGYT
TRBJ1-1	TRBV5-1	ASSLSSNTEAF
TRBJ1-1	TRBV6-5	ASSKGPTTEAF
TRBJ2-2	TRBV11-2	ASSLAVNLPGELF
TRBJ2-2	TRBV7-7	ASSLSGVHGELF
TRBJ1-3	TRBV4-1	ASSQDRQHSGNTIY
TRBJ1-5	TRBV21-1	ASSKEEKADQPQH
TRBJ2-7	TRBV10-3	AHRERDESSYEQY
TRBJ2-2	TRBV6-5	ASSYRLSNTGELF
TRBJ2-5	TRBV19	ASSLQGWSETQY
TRBJ2-7	TRBV13	ASSLVTGVGEQY
TRBJ2-2	TRBV9	ASSVSGRAGELF
TRBJ1-1	TRBV4-2	ASSRGGRIVNTEAF
TRBJ2-1	TRBV9	ASSVVPSSGSHNEQF
TRBJ1-6	TRBV27	ASRFRQGLISPLH
TRBJ1-5	TRBV9	ASSVGPGGSNQPQH
TRBJ2-7	TRBV5-1	ASSPGTGLYEQY
TRBJ1-6	TRBV19	ASSIDQELSPLH
TRBJ1-1	TRBV27	ASSPLTGAGMNTEAF
TRBJ1-2	TRBV7-3	ASSLSPDSNYGYT
TRBJ2-3	TRBV5-1	ASSSGTGLTDTQY
TRBJ1-6	TRBV25-1	ASSKWDFNSPLH
TRBJ1-1	TRBV6-5	ASGGGTMNTEAF
TRBJ1-3	TRBV7-3	ASSSGAGNTIY
TRBJ2-6	TRBV7-9	ASSPTGANVLT
TRBJ2-7	TRBV7-9	ASSLGTSGRLDEQY
TRBJ2-7	TRBV7-3	ASSLRGGDSYEQY
TRBJ2-2	TRBV5-4	ASRSPNTGELF
TRBJ1-2	TRBV2	ASRLTGGHYGYT
TRBJ2-2	TRBV12-5	ASGLGSSGRAGELF
TRBJ2-6	TRBV7-9	ASSTSGANVLT
TRBJ2-4	TRBV2	ASHQTVAKNIQY
TRBJ1-2	TRBV11-2	ASSLVQGADGYT
TRBJ2-7	TRBV29-1	SVTQGIRYEQY
TRBJ2-2	TRBV6-6	ASSYSRSNTGELF
TRBJ1-1	TRBV19	ASSMRDRGDEAF
TRBJ1-4	TRBV10-2	ASSGEHEKLF
TRBJ2-3	TRBV11-2	ASSLDGTYKGDTQY
TRBJ1-5	TRBV7-2	ASSYRTGDQPQH
TRBJ1-2	TRBV24-1	ATSSGGIGYT
TRBJ1-1	TRBV19	ASKRGYTEAF
TRBJ2-1	TRBV11-3	ASSQGQGDYNEQF
TRBJ2-1	TRBV5-1	ASSSKMDRSYNEQF